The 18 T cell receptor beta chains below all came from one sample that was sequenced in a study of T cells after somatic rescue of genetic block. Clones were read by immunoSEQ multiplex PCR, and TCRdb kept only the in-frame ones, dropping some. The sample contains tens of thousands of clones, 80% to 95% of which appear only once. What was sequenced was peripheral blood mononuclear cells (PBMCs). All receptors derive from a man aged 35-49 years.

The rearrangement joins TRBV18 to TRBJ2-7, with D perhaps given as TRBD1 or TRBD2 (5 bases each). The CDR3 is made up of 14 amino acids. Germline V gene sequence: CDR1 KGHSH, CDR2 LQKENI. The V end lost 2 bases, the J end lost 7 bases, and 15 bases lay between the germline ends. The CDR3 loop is CASSPLGTWGEQYF. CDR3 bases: TGTGCCAGCTCACCATTGGGCACCTGGGGGGAGCAGTACTTC.

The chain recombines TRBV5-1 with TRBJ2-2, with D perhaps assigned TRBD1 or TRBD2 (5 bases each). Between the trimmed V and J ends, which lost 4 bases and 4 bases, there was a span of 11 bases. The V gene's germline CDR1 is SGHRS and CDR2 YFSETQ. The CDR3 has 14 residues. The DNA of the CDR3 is TGCGCCAGCAGCACAGTAGGGACCACCGGGGAGCTGTTTTTT. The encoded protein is CASSTVGTTGELFF. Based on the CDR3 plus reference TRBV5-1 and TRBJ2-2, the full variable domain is KAGVTQTPRYLIKTRGQQVTLSCSPISGHRSVSWYQQTPGQGLQFLFEYFSETQRNKGNFPGRFSGRQFSNSRSEMNVSTLELGDSALYLCASSTVGTTGELFFGEGSRLTVL.

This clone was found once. The CDR3 nucleotides read TGTGCCAGCACTTACCGAGGACTAGCGGGAGAGGCCGGGGAGCTGTTTTTT. This gives the protein CASTYRGLAGEAGELFF. V usage is TRBV27 and J usage is TRBJ2-2, with TRBD2 matching 13 bases. V was clipped by 7 bases and J by 6 bases; unmatched bases: 11. This CDR3 is built from 17 residues. CDR1 and CDR2 (germline): MNHEY, SMNVEV (reference sequence).

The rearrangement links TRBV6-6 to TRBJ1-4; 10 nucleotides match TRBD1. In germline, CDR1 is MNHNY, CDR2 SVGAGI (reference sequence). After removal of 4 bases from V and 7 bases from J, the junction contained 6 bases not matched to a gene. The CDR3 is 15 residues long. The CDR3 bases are TGTGCCAGCAGTTCCTCGGACAGGGGGGCTGAAAAACTGTTTTTT. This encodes CASSSSDRGAEKLFF.

In DNA form, the CDR3 reads TGTGCCAGCAGCGCCGGGAGAGCCAACTATGGCTACACCTTC. Its protein product is CASSAGRANYGYTF. The rearrangement uses TRBV9 and TRBJ1-2; no definite D call. Germline V gives CDR1 SGDLS, CDR2 YYNGEE. Between the trimmed V and J ends, which lost 3 bases and 2 bases, there was a span of 11 bases. The CDR3 loop spans 14 amino acids.

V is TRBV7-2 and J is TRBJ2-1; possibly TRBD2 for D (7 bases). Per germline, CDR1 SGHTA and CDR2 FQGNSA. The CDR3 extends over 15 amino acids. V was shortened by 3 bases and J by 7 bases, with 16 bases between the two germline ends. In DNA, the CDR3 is TGTGCCAGCAGCTTCGGGGGGCCCTCTAGGAATGAGCAGTTCTTC. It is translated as CASSFGGPSRNEQFF.

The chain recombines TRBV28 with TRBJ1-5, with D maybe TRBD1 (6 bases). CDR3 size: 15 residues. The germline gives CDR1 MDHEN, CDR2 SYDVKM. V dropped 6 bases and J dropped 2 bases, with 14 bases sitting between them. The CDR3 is CASSLGGGGNQPQHF. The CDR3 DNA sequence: TGTGCCAGCAGCCTAGGGGGGGGCGGCAATCAGCCCCAGCATTTT.

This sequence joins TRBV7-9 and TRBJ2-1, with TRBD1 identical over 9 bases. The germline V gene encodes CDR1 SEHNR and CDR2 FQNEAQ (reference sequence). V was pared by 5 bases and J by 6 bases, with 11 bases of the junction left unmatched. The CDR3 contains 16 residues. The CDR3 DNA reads TGTGCCAGCAGCCCCCCCACGGGACAGGGAGTCAATGAGCAGTTCTTC. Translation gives CASSPPTGQGVNEQFF. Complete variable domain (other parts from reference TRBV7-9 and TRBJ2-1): DTGVSQNPRHKITKRGQNVTFRCDPISEHNRLYWYRQTLGQGPEFLTYFQNEAQLEKSRLLSDRFSAERPKGSFSTLEIQRTEQGDSAMYLCASSPPTGQGVNEQFFGPGTRLTVL.

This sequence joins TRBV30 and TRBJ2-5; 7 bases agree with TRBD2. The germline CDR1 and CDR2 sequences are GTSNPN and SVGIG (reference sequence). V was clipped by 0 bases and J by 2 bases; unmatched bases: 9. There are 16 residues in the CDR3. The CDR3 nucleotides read TGTGCCTGGAGTGTACCCCGAACTAGCGAACAAGAGACCCAGTACTTC. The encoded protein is CAWSVPRTSEQETQYF.

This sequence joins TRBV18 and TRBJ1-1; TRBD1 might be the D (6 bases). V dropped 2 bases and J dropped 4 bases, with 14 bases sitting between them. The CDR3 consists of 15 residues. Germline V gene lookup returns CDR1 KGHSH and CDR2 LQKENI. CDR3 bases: TGTGCCAGCTCACCAACTCAGGGGACCGCCACTGAAGCTTTCTTT. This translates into CASSPTQGTATEAFF.

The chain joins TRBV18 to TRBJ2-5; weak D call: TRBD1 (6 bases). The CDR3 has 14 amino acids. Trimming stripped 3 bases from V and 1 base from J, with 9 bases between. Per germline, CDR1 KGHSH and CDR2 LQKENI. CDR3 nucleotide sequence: TGTGCCAGCTCACCGGGGACACCCCAAGAGACCCAGTACTTC. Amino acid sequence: CASSPGTPQETQYF.

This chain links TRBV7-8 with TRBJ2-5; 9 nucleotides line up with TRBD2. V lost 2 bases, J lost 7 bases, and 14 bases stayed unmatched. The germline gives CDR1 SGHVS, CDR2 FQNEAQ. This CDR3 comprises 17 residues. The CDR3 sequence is CASSLFSASGIRGTQYF. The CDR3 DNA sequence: TGTGCCAGCAGCTTATTTTCTGCTAGCGGGATCAGGGGGACCCAGTACTTC.

This chain's CDR3 is CAIREASGGSKQYF. In DNA, the CDR3 is TGTGCCATCAGGGAGGCTAGCGGGGGATCAAAGCAGTACTTC. The chain recombines TRBV10-3 with TRBJ2-7; TRBD2 matches at 10 bases. Germline CDR1 and CDR2: ENHRY and SYGVKD. This CDR3 is built from 14 residues. Unmatched junction bases numbered 10, after V lost 6 bases and J lost 8 bases.

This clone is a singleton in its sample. CDR3 in DNA: TGTGCCAGCAGTGTGGGGAGGTGGCAATCGAACACCGGGGAGCTGTTTTTT. It translates to CASSVGRWQSNTGELFF. The chain employs TRBV6-1 and TRBJ2-2; D is possibly TRBD2 (6 bases). V lost 4 bases to trimming and J lost 0 bases, with 15 bases between them. The CDR3 totals 17 residues. Germline loops: CDR1 MNHNS, CDR2 SASEGT.

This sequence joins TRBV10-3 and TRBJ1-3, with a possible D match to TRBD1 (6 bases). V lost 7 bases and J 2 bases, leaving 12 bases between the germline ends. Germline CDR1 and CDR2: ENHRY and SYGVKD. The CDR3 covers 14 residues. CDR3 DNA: TGTGCCATCAAAGGGACATGGGCTGGAAACACCATATATTTT. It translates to CAIKGTWAGNTIYF.

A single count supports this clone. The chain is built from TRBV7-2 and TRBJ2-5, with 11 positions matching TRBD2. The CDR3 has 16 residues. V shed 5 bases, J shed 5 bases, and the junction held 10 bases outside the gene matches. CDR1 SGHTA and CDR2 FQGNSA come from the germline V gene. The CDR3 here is CASSPYSGGAGETQYF. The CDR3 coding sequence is TGTGCCAGCAGCCCCTATAGCGGGGGGGCCGGGGAGACCCAGTACTTC.

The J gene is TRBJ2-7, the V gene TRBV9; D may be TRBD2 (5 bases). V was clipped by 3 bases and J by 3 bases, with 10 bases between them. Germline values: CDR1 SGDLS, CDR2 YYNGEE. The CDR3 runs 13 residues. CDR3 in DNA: TGTGCCAGCAGCGCCACTGGGAGCTACGAGCAGTACTTC. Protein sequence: CASSATGSYEQYF.

CDR3 in DNA: TGCGCCAGCAGCTCCGGGGTTAACACTGAAGCTTTCTTT. The encoded protein is CASSSGVNTEAFF. J is TRBJ1-1 and V is TRBV5-1; D remains unclear. The V end was cut by 3 bases, the J end by 2 bases, with 8 bases between. Germline V CDR1 and CDR2: SGHRS, YFSETQ. The CDR3 spans 13 residues.